This TCR beta chain was retrieved from a study of T cell clonality in common variable immunodeficiency. Findings and caveats of the study: Common variable immunodeficiency TCR beta sequences reportedly had fewer deletions and N-nucleotide insertions.

This CDR3 comprises 15 residues. V was pared by 4 bases and J by 3 bases, with 4 bases of the junction left unmatched. From germline, CDR1 is SGHKS and CDR2 YYEKEE (reference sequence). Generated by immunoSEQ multiplex PCR, the TCRdb table keeps only in-frame clones and is missing some. The sample shows 15,000 to 20,000 clones, none of them appearing just once. This clone was seen ten or more times. As yet, its antigen is unknown. Sequencing ends 3 residues short of the CDR3 end; the germline J gene provides the rest. The source material was peripheral blood mononuclear cells. The TCR comes from a human donor with common variable immunodeficiency. The chain carries TRBV5-5 and TRBJ2-2, with 9 bases that match TRBD1. CDR3 residues: CASSAQGAYTGELFF. The CDR3 bases that were read are TGTGCCAGCAGCGCACAGGGGGCGTACACCGGGGAG.